Sequencing of this TCR beta chain was carried out in a study of T cell repertoires in cytomegalovirus infection. In the study overall: Well-studied HLA-B-restricted CMV epitopes were used in the study alongside recently identified HLA-C-restricted ones.

The J segment lost 7 bases and the V segment lost 5 bases, leaving 11 bases of the junction unmatched. Germline V gene sequence: CDR1 SGHVS, CDR2 FQNEAQ. The CDR3 contains 15 residues. This clonotype appeared a few times. Its antigen is not known. MiXCR, run by TCRdb on the reads, gives a single entry per CDR3 protein. This repertoire shows a few hundred thousand distinct CDR3 sequences, roughly 34% found once; its top ten account for roughly a sixth. Material: cultured PBMCs, obtained from culture after CMV antigen stimulation. The source is a human donor in good health (CMV status not recorded). Some clones in this sample may be carry-over from other donors' samples. This chain joins TRBV7-8 and TRBJ2-3; the match to TRBD1 covers 8 bases. Written as DNA, the CDR3 is TGTGCCAGCAGCCAGGACAGGGTGGGTGGGAATACGCAGTATTTT. Amino acid sequence: CASSQDRVGGNTQYF.